Listed below are T cell receptor beta chains from one sample, sequenced in a study of blood T cell repertoires in COVID-19. Assay: immunoSEQ multiplex PCR; the TCRdb copy retains only in-frame clones and omits some. This table holds fewer than 75,000 clones, roughly 87% found once. The sample taken for sequencing was peripheral blood. These TCRs come from a man aged 80 or over with acute or convalescent COVID-19. The CDR3 runs from the conserved cysteine through the conserved F or W. The D gene is left open where the match is weak. Size is omitted from some rows. Given values are once, few, many or a class for expanded clones.

J gene: TRBJ2-1; V gene: TRBV3-1/TRBV3-2; clone size: -; D gene: TRBD2; CDR3 DNA: TGTGCCAGCAGCCATTCGCTAGCGGGGGGGAATGAGCAGTTCTTC; CDR3 protein: CASSHSLAGGNEQFF
J gene: TRBJ2-6; V gene: TRBV5-1; clone size: -; D gene: TRBD1; CDR3 DNA: TGCGCCAGCAGCCGCGGGACAGGGGGCGCTCGGGCTGGGGCCAACGTCCTGACTTTC; CDR3 protein: CASSRGTGGARAGANVLTF
J gene: TRBJ1-1; V gene: TRBV3-1/TRBV3-2; clone size: once; D gene: -; CDR3 DNA: TGTGCCAGCACCTCCCTCGCTGAAGCTTTCTTT; CDR3 protein: CASTSLAEAFF
J gene: TRBJ2-1; V gene: TRBV2; clone size: -; D gene: -; CDR3 DNA: TGTGCCAGCAGGTTACTCGCCCCTGAGCAGTTCTTC; CDR3 protein: CASRLLAPEQFF
J gene: TRBJ1-6; V gene: TRBV29-1; clone size: -; D gene: -; CDR3 DNA: TGCAGCGACCAGGGAAATTCACCCCTCCACTTT; CDR3 protein: CSDQGNSPLHF
J gene: TRBJ2-6; V gene: TRBV19; clone size: -; D gene: TRBD1; CDR3 DNA: TGTGCCAGTAGTCCTGACAGGGTAGGAACTGGGGCCAACGTCCTGACTTTC; CDR3 protein: CASSPDRVGTGANVLTF
J gene: TRBJ2-7; V gene: TRBV7-8; clone size: -; D gene: -; CDR3 DNA: TGTGCCAGCAGTTATTCACGGGGGACCAGCTCCTACGAGCAGTACTTC; CDR3 protein: CASSYSRGTSSYEQYF
J gene: TRBJ1-2; V gene: TRBV5-1; clone size: -; D gene: TRBD1; CDR3 DNA: TGCGCCAGCAGCTTGTGGGGACAGGTATCAGATGGCTACACCTTC; CDR3 protein: CASSLWGQVSDGYTF
J gene: TRBJ2-4; V gene: TRBV2; clone size: -; D gene: -; CDR3 DNA: TGTGCCAGCAGCGCTTGGACAGACGCCATTCAGTACTTC; CDR3 protein: CASSAWTDAIQYF
J gene: TRBJ2-7; V gene: TRBV19; clone size: large; D gene: -; CDR3 DNA: TGTGCCAGTAGTATTCCGGGTGTAGTCCACGAGCAGTACTTC; CDR3 protein: CASSIPGVVHEQYF
J gene: TRBJ2-5; V gene: TRBV5-1; clone size: -; D gene: -; CDR3 DNA: TGCGCCAGCAGCTTTGGAGCGGAAGAGACCCAGTACTTC; CDR3 protein: CASSFGAEETQYF
J gene: TRBJ2-4; V gene: TRBV2; clone size: -; D gene: -; CDR3 DNA: TGTGCCAGCACCGGCACCCTGGGGGTAAACAGGGGGGGCAAAAACATTCAGTACTTC; CDR3 protein: CASTGTLGVNRGGKNIQYF
J gene: TRBJ1-1; V gene: TRBV11-2; clone size: -; D gene: -; CDR3 DNA: TGTGCCAGCAGCCTCGTCGGGGGGGGCACTGAAGCTTTCTTT; CDR3 protein: CASSLVGGGTEAFF
J gene: TRBJ2-5; V gene: TRBV30; clone size: -; D gene: TRBD1; CDR3 DNA: TGTGCCCTACGACAGGGTTGGGGCGAGACCCAGTACTTC; CDR3 protein: CALRQGWGETQYF
J gene: TRBJ1-5; V gene: TRBV6-6; clone size: -; D gene: TRBD1; CDR3 DNA: TGTGCCAGCAGTTCGGACAGGGTTCGACAGCCCCAGCATTTT; CDR3 protein: CASSSDRVRQPQHF
J gene: TRBJ1-2; V gene: TRBV2; clone size: -; D gene: TRBD1; CDR3 DNA: TGTGCCAGCAACCGACAGGGGAATGGCTACACCTTC; CDR3 protein: CASNRQGNGYTF
J gene: TRBJ2-5; V gene: TRBV18; clone size: -; D gene: TRBD2; CDR3 DNA: TGTGCCAGCTCCCCCCGGGGACTAGCGGGCGAGACCCAGTACTTC; CDR3 protein: CASSPRGLAGETQYF
J gene: TRBJ1-1; V gene: TRBV2; clone size: few; D gene: -; CDR3 DNA: TGTGCCAGCAGCCCTCGGGGGGGCCAACTCACTGAAGCTTTCTTT; CDR3 protein: CASSPRGGQLTEAFF
J gene: TRBJ2-2; V gene: TRBV2; clone size: -; D gene: -; CDR3 DNA: TGTGCCAGCACTTCCCTATCGGGAGCTCTAAGAGGGGAGCTGTTTTTT; CDR3 protein: CASTSLSGALRGELFF
J gene: TRBJ2-3; V gene: TRBV5-1; clone size: -; D gene: -; CDR3 DNA: TGCGCCAGCAGCTTGGAAACTTCTATAAACACAGATACGCAGTATTTT; CDR3 protein: CASSLETSINTDTQYF
J gene: TRBJ1-2; V gene: TRBV20-1; clone size: -; D gene: -; CDR3 DNA: TGCAGTGCTAGTAAGGGTCCGGGAGGGCAAGGCTACACCTTC; CDR3 protein: CSASKGPGGQGYTF
J gene: TRBJ1-5; V gene: TRBV2; clone size: -; D gene: TRBD1; CDR3 DNA: TGTGCCAGCAGGACCGACAGGGTAAAAGGTCAGCCCCAGCATTTT; CDR3 protein: CASRTDRVKGQPQHF
J gene: TRBJ1-2; V gene: TRBV18; clone size: -; D gene: TRBD1; CDR3 DNA: TGTGCCAGCTCACCTTCGACAGGGACCCCATATGGCTACACCTTC; CDR3 protein: CASSPSTGTPYGYTF
J gene: TRBJ1-1; V gene: TRBV2; clone size: -; D gene: -; CDR3 DNA: TGTGCCAGCAGATGGACAGAGAACACTGAAGCTTTCTTT; CDR3 protein: CASRWTENTEAFF
J gene: TRBJ2-1; V gene: TRBV6-4; clone size: -; D gene: TRBD2; CDR3 DNA: TGTGCCAGCACCTACCTGCGGGGGCTAGCGGGAGGAAATGAGCAGTTCTTC; CDR3 protein: CASTYLRGLAGGNEQFF